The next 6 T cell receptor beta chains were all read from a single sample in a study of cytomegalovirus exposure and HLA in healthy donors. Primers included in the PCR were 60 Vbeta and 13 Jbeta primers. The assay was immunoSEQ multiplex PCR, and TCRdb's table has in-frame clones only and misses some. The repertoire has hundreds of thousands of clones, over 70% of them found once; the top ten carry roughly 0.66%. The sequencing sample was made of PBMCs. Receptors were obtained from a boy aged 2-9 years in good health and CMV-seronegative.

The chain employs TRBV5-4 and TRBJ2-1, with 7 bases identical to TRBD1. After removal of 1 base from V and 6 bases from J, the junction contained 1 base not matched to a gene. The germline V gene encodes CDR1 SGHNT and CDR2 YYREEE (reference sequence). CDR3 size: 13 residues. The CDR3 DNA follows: TGTGCCAGCAGCTTGTCAGGGGGCAATGAGCAGTTCTTC. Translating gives CASSLSGGNEQFF.

The CDR3 DNA follows: TGCGCCAGCAGCTTGTGGCTAGCGGGGGGAGATGAGCAGTTCTTC. Translation gives CASSLWLAGGDEQFF. This chain links TRBV5-1 with TRBJ2-1, with TRBD2 matching over 11 bases. Germline CDR1 is SGHRS and CDR2 is YFSETQ. This CDR3 contains 15 residues. V was pared by 1 base and J by 8 bases, with 5 bases of the junction left unmatched.

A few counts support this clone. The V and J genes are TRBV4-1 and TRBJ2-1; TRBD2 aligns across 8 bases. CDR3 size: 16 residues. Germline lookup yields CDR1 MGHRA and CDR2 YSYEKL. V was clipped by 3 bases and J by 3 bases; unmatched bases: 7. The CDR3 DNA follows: TGCGCCAGCAGCCATCCTCCGGGACTAGGCTACAATGAGCAGTTCTTC. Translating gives CASSHPPGLGYNEQFF.

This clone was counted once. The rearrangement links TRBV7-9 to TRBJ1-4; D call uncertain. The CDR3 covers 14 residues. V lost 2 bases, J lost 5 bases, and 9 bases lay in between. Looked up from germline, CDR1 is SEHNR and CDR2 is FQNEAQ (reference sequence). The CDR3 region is CASSLISSNEKLFF. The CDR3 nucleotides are TGTGCCAGCAGCTTAATCTCTTCCAATGAAAAACTGTTTTTT.

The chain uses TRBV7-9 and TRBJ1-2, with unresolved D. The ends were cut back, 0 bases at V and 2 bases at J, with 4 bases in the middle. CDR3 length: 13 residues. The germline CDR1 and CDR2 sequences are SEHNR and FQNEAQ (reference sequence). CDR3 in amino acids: CASSLAENYGYTF. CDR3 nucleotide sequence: TGTGCCAGCAGCTTAGCGGAGAACTATGGCTACACCTTC.

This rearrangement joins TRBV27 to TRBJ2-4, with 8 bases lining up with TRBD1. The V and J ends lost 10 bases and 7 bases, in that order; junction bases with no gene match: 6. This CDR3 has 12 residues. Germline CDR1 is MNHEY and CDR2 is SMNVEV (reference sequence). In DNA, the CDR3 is TGTGCCACCGTAACAGGGGGTAACATTCAGTACTTC. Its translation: CATVTGGNIQYF.